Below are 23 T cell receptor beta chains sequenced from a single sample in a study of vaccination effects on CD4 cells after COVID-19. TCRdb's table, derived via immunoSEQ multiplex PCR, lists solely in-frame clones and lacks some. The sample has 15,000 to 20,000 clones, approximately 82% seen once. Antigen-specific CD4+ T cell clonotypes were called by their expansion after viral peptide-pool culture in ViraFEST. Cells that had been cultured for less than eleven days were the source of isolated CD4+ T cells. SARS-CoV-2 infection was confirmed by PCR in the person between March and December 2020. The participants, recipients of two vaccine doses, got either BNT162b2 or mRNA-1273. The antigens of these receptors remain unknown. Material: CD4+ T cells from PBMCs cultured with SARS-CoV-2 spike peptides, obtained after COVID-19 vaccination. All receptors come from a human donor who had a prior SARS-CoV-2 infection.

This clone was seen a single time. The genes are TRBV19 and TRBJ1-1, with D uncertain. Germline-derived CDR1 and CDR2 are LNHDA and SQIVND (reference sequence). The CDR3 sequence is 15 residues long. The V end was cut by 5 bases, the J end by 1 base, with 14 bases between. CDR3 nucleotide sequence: TGTGCCAGTAGTGCCCTCGGGCTGAGGAACACTGAAGCTTTCTTT. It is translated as CASSALGLRNTEAFF.

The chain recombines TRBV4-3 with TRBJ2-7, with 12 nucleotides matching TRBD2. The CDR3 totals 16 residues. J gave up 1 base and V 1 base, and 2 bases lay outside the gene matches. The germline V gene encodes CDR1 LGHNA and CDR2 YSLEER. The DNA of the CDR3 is TGCGCCAGCAGCCAAGCCCTAGCGGGAGGGTCCTACGAGCAGTACTTC. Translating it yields CASSQALAGGSYEQYF.

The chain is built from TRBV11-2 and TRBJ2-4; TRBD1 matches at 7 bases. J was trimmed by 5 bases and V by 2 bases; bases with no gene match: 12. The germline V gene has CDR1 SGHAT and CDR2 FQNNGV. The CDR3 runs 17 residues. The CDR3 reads CASSLQPTGWVENIQYF. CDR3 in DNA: TGTGCCAGCAGCTTACAGCCGACAGGGTGGGTCGAAAACATTCAGTACTTC.

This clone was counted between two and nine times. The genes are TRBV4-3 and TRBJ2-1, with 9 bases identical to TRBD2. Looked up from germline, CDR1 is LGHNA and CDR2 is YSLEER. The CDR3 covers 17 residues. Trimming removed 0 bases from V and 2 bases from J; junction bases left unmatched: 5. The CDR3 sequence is CASSQDSGGRAYNEQFF. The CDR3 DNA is TGCGCCAGCAGCCAAGATTCGGGCGGGAGGGCCTACAATGAGCAGTTCTTC.

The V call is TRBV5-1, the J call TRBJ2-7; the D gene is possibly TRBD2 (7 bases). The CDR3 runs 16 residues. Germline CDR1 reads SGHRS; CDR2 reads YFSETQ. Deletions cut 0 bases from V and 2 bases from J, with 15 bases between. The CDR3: CASSLDLGGGAYEQYF. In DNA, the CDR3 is TGCGCCAGCAGCTTGGACCTAGGGGGGGGAGCCTACGAGCAGTACTTC.

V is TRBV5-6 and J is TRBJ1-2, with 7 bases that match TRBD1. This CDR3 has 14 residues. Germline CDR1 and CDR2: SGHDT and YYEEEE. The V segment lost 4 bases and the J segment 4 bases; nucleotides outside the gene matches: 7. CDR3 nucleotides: TGTGCCAGCAGCCAGCTTCGGACAGGCTATGGCTACACCTTC. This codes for CASSQLRTGYGYTF. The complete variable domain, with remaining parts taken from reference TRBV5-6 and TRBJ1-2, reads DAGVTQSPTHLIKTRGQQVTLRCSPKSGHDTVSWYQQALGQGPQFIFQYYEEEERQRGNFPDRFSGHQFPNYSSELNVNALLLGDSALYLCASSQLRTGYGYTFGSGTRLTVV.

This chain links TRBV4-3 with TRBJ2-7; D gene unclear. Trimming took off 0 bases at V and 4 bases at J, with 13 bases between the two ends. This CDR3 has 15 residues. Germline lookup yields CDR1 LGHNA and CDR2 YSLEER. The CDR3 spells CASSQDRNLFYEQYF. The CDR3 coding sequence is TGCGCCAGCAGCCAAGATCGAAACTTGTTTTACGAGCAGTACTTC.

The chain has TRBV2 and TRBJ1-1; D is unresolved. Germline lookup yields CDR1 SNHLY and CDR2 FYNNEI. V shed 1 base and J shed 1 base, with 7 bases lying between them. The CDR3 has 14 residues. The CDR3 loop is CASSEDARNTEAFF. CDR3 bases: TGTGCCAGCAGTGAAGACGCCAGGAACACTGAAGCTTTCTTT.

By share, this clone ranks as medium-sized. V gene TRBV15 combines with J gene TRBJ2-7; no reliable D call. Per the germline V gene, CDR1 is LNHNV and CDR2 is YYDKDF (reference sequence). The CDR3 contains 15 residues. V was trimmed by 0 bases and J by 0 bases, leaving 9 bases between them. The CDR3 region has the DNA TGTGCCACCAGCAGAGACTATGAAAGCTCCTACGAGCAGTACTTC. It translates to CATSRDYESSYEQYF.

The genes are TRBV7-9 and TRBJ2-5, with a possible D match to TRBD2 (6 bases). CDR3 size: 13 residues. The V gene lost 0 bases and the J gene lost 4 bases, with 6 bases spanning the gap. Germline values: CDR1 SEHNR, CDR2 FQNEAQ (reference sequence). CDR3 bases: TGTGCCAGCAGCTTAGCGGGGGGAGAGACCCAGTACTTC. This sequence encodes CASSLAGGETQYF.

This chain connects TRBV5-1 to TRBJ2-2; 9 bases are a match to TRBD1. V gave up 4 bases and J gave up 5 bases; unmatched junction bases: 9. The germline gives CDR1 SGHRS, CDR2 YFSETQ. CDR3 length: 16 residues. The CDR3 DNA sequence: TGCGCCAGCAGCCCACTGACAGGGGGTAATACCGGGGAGCTGTTTTTT. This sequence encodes CASSPLTGGNTGELFF.

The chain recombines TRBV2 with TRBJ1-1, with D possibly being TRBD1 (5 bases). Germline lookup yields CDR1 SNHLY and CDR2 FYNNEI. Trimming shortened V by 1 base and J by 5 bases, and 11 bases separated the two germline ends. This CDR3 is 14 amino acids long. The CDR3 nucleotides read TGTGCCAGCAGTGAAGAGCAGGGTTGGACTGAAGCTTTCTTT. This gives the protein CASSEEQGWTEAFF.

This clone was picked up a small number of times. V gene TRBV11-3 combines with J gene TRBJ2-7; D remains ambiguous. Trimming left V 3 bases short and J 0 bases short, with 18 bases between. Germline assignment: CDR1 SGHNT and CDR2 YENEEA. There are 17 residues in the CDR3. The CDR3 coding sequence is TGTGCCAGCAGCTTGGGCTTTGGATCGTCCAGCTCCTACGAGCAGTACTTC. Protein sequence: CASSLGFGSSSSYEQYF.

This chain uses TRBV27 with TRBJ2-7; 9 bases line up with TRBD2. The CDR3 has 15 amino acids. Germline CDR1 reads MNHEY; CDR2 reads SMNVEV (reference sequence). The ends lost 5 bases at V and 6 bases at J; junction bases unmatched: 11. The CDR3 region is CASSPRFSGGVEQYF. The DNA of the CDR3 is TGTGCCAGCAGTCCCCGATTTAGCGGGGGTGTCGAGCAGTACTTC.

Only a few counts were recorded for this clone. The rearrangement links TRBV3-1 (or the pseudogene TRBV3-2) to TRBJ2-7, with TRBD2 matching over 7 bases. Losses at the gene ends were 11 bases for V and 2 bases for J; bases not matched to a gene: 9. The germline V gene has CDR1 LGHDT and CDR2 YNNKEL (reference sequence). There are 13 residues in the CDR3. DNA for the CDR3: TGTGCCCGACAACGGGAGGCTACCTACGAGCAGTACTTC. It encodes CARQREATYEQYF.

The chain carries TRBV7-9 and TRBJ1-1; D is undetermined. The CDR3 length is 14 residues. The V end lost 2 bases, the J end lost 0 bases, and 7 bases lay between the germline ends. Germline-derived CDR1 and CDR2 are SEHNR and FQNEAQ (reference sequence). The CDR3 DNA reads TGTGCCAGCAGCTTAAGGGTTATGAACACTGAAGCTTTCTTT. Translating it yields CASSLRVMNTEAFF.

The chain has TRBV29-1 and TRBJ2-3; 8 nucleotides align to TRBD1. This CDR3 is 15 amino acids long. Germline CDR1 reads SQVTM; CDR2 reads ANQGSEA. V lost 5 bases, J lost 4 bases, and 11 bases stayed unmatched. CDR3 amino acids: CSVTILRGLADTQYF. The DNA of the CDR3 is TGCAGCGTTACGATCCTCAGGGGGCTCGCAGATACGCAGTATTTT.

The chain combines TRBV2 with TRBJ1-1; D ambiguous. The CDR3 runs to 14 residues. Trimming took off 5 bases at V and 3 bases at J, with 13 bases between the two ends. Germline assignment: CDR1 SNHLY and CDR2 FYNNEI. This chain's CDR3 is CASSWLSQDTEAFF. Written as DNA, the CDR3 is TGTGCCAGCAGTTGGCTATCCCAGGACACTGAAGCTTTCTTT.

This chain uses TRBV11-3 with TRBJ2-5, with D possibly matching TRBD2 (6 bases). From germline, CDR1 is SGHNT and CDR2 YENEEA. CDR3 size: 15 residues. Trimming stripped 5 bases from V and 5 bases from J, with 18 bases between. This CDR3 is CASSPPSGVGETQYF. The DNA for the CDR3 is TGTGCCAGCAGCCCCCCCTCGGGAGTGGGGGAGACCCAGTACTTC.

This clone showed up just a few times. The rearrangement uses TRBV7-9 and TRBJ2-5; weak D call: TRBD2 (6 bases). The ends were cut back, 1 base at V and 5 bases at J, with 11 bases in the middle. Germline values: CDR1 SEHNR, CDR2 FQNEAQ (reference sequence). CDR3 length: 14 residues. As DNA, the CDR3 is TGTGCCAGCAGCTTAGGCGGGGTAAGGGAGACCCAGTACTTC. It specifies CASSLGGVRETQYF.

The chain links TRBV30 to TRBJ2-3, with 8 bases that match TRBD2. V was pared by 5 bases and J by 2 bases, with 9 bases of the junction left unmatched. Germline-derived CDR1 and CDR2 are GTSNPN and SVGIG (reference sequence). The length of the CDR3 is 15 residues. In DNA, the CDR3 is TGTGCCTGGGGGGCTCAGCGGGGGATCACAGATACGCAGTATTTT. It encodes CAWGAQRGITDTQYF.

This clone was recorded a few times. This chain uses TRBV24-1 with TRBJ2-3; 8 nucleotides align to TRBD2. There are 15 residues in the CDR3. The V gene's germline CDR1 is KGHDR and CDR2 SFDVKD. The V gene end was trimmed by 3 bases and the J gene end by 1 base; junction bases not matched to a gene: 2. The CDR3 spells CATSDPGLGTDTQYF. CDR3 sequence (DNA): TGTGCCACCAGTGATCCGGGACTAGGCACAGATACGCAGTATTTT.

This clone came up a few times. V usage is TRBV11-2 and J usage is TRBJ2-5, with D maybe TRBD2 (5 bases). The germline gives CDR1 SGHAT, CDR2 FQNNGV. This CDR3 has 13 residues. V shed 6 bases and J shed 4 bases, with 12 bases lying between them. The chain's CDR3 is CASRNRGPETQYF. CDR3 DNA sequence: TGTGCCAGCAGGAACCGGGGTCCAGAGACCCAGTACTTC. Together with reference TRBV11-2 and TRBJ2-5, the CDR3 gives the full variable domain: EAGVAQSPRYKIIEKRQSVAFWCNPISGHATLYWYQQILGQGPKLLIQFQNNGVVDDSQLPKDRFSAERLKGVDSTLKIQPAKLEDSAVYLCASRNRGPETQYFGPGTRLLVL.